This T cell receptor (beta chain) appears in the sequencing data of a study of blood T cell repertoires in COVID-19. Looking at the study overall: The United States, Italy and Spain provided the acute and convalescent COVID-19 samples. T cells, B-cell-depleted T cells, or PBMCs provided the cDNA or gDNA that served as material.

Trimming took off 0 bases at V and 0 bases at J, with 7 bases between the two ends. Germline lookup yields CDR1 KGHDR and CDR2 SFDVKD. The CDR3 sequence is 15 residues long. In the original workflow: Researchers report that nucleated cell counts were estimated from reference gene primer amplification. Some clones are missing from TCRdb's copy, which holds only in-frame ones; the method was immunoSEQ multiplex PCR. Clonal size and the V and J genes are those of that table, whereas D and trimming came from the DNA. The profile covers just under 65,000 clones, with 65% to 90% appearing a single time and more than 0.95% taken by the ten largest.

The clonotype was recovered from a middle-aged man with acute or convalescent COVID-19. Sequencing input: peripheral blood. This sequence joins TRBV24-1 and TRBJ1-1; a possible D gene is TRBD1 (5 bases). The CDR3 loop reads CATSDLPGMNTEAFF. The DNA of the CDR3 is TGTGCCACCAGTGATTTGCCAGGGATGAACACTGAAGCTTTCTTT.